This T cell receptor (beta chain) was recorded in a study of chemoradiotherapy in HPV16-positive cancers. General study findings and limits: Candidate HPV-specific clones and E7-related TCR motifs grew in tumor during treatment.

Method: immunoSEQ multiplex PCR; TCRdb's copy keeps in-frame clones and lacks some. The sample shows around 300 clones, 80% to 90% of them seen only once. Germline V CDR1 and CDR2: MGHDK, SYGVNS. The CDR3 has 14 amino acids. Trimming removed 8 bases at V and 0 bases at J, with 11 bases between. This clone is a singleton in its sample. Its cognate antigen is unknown. The origin of this receptor is a human donor with HPV-associated anogenital cancer. The gene calls are TRBV25-1 and TRBJ1-3; D ambiguous. The sample in question was tumor tissue, obtained from a patient who underwent chemoradiotherapy. The CDR3 loop reads CASATENSGNTIYF. The CDR3 DNA reads as TGTGCCAGCGCAACAGAAAACTCTGGAAACACCATATATTTT.